Following are 3 T cell receptor beta chains from one sample sequenced in a study of regulatory T cells in long-lasting Graves disease. Combining iRepertoire HTBI primers with Arm-PCR of CDR3 regions, the authors built TCR beta libraries. MiXCR was run by TCRdb on the multiplex PCR reads, yielding one entry per CDR3 protein. The sample holds 550,000 to 600,000 distinct CDR3 sequences, more than 15% seen once. Time point meaning: newly diagnosed GD, antithyroid drugs for less than 3 months. Preparation of the TCR library used RNA extracted from PBMCs. The same specimen was also included in a second study, on T cells in Graves' hyperthyroidism and ophthalmopathy.

The material sequenced was peripheral blood mononuclear cells (PBMCs), taken at new diagnosis, from a patient treated with antithyroid drugs. The source of these receptors is a man aged 18 to 29 with Graves disease.

This clonotype was counted between two and nine times. The chain recombines TRBV7-9 with TRBJ2-7; unclear D gene. The length of the CDR3 is 14 residues. Per germline, CDR1 SEHNR and CDR2 FQNEAQ (reference sequence). The V end was cut by 2 bases, the J end by 2 bases, with 10 bases between. The CDR3 sequence is CASSLQARTYEQYF. CDR3 bases: TGTGCCAGCAGCTTACAGGCCAGAACCTACGAGCAGTACTTC.

The chain recombines TRBV15 with TRBJ1-1; D not resolved. Germline V gene data show CDR1 as LNHNV and CDR2 as YYDKDF (reference sequence). The V end was cut by 2 bases, the J end by 5 bases, with 18 bases between. The CDR3 has 16 residues. CDR3 DNA sequence: TGTGCCACCAGCAGAACCCCGGTTCGGGGAGATACTGAAGCTTTCTTT. Translated, it gives CATSRTPVRGDTEAFF.

There are many counts of this clonotype. The J gene is TRBJ1-1, the V gene TRBV18, with D perhaps matching TRBD1 (5 bases). CDR3 size: 14 residues. V gave up 5 bases and J gave up 3 bases, with 13 bases separating them. The germline CDR1 and CDR2 sequences are KGHSH and LQKENI. The CDR3 sequence: CASSSSLGDTEAFF. DNA for the CDR3: TGTGCCAGCTCATCCTCGCTGGGGGACACTGAAGCTTTCTTT.